This T cell receptor (beta chain) originates from a study of CD8+ T cells in alopecia areata (dated by TCRdb to between 2017 and 2018). In the study overall: High-throughput TCRbeta sequencing was used to examine T cell clonal expansion in alopecia areata in both the C3H/HeJ mouse model and human patients. RNA was obtained with the PAXgene miRNA kit for fixed scalp, the miRNeasy kit for PBMCs, and the RNeasy kit for mouse skin. TCRbeta CDR3 regions were amplified by immunoSEQ multiplex PCR using 35 Vbeta forward and 13 Jbeta reverse primers. Scalp clonality was compared among normal scalp (n=4), patchy alopecia areata scalp (n=8), and alopecia totalis/universalis scalp (n=8). In humans, TCRbeta sequencing was performed on scalp tissue and on sorted CD4+ and CD8+ peripheral blood T cells from healthy controls and from patients with patchy or totalis/universalis alopecia areata. What the work shows at the level of the full study, not this receptor alone: Scalp TCR repertoire analysis is complicated because resident alphabeta T cells in normal human skin are also sequenced, whereas mouse skin is dominated by gammadelta T cells. Compared with normal scalp, lesional scalp, particularly in alopecia totalis/universalis, had higher clonality and more expanded CD8+ clones, which suggests antigenic drive. Shared TCR sequences between patients were less evident than in mice, which may be partly attributable to HLA diversity in the patient population.

PBMCs were isolated by density centrifugation and stained for CD3, CD4 and CD8, after which CD4+ and CD8+ T cells were sorted on a FACSAria. Unaffected controls provided scalp biopsies and blood samples. Library creation used the immunoSEQ multiplex PCR assay. RNA was extracted from all samples and reverse transcribed into cDNA as template for TCR sequencing. SuperScript III was used for first-strand cDNA synthesis, primed with a 2:1 mix of oligo-dT and random hexamers. A synthetic immune receptor repertoire was used to measure amplification bias, and any remaining bias was corrected computationally. The study's processing was this. After raw reads were preprocessed to remove errors, the CDR3 was defined following IMGT conventions as running from the conserved cysteine to phenylalanine. Clonality was calculated as 1 minus Shannon entropy normalized by log2 of the number of productive unique TCRs. Whether scalp clones were CD4 or CD8 was inferred by matching scalp TCRbeta sequences against CD4 and CD8 repertoires sorted from blood. TCRdb's version of the immuneACCESS table is confined to in-frame rearrangements and falls short of the full clone set. An unresolved V gene accounts for under half of the shortfall where checked; the remainder is of unknown origin. V and J calls and clone size come straight from that table; D and trimming were deduced from the DNA. The sample table holds 95,000 to 120,000 clones, of which 59% were seen once. The biggest ten clones account for 20% of the sample.

With respect to this clone: The clone's antigen remains unknown. No base-level quality is on record; no much larger clone is a single base apart.

The sample taken for sequencing was CD8+ T cells sorted from blood. The receptor was isolated from a human donor in good health.

The DNA is TGCGCCAGCAGCCCCGGTGGGGGACAGAGCAATCAGCCCCAGCATTTT. It translates as CASSPGGGQSNQPQHF. The rearrangement combines TRBV5-1 with TRBJ1-5, with 7 bases aligning to TRBD1. CDR1 and CDR2 are read off the germline V gene as SGHRS and YFSETQ. The germline V and J ends show losses of 4 bases and 1 base respectively, and no gene match explains 8 bases of the junction. Reading from cysteine to phenylalanine, the CDR3 counts 16 amino acids. Only the CDR3 region is kept as DNA, spanning 48 bases read in frame from base 1.